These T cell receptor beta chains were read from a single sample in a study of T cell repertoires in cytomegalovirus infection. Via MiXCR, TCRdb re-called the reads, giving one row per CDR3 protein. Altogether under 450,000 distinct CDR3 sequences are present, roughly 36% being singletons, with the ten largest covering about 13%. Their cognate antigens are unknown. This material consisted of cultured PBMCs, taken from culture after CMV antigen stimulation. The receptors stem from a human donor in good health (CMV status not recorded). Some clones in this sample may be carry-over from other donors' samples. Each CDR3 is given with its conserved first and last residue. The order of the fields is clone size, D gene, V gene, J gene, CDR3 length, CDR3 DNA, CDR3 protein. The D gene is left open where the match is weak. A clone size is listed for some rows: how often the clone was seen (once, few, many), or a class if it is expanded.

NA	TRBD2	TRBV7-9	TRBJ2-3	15	TGTGCCAGCAGCCCCCCCGGACTAGCTTCTTATACGCAGTATTTT	CASSPPGLASYTQYF
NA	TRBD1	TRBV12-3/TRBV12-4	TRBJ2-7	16	TGTGCCAGCAGTTCGACCCAGGGGGAGAACTACTACGAGCAGTACTTC	CASSSTQGENYYEQYF
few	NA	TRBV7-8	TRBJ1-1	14	TGTGCCAGCAGCTCCCTGACAGCGAACACTGAAGCTTTCTTT	CASSSLTANTEAFF
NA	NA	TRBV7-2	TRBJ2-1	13	TGTGCCAGCAGCTTCGCTAGACTCACTGAGCAGTTCTTC	CASSFARLTEQFF
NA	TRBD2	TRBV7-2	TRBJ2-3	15	TGTGCCAGCAAGGCTAGCGGGACTTCCACAGATACGCAGTATTTT	CASKASGTSTDTQYF
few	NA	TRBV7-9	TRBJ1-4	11	TGTGCCAGCAGCTCTGGTGAAAAACTGTTTTTT	CASSSGEKLFF
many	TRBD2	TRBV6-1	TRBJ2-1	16	TGTGCCAGCAGTTCCGCTTTAGCGGGGATACCCAATGAGCAGTTCTTC	CASSSALAGIPNEQFF
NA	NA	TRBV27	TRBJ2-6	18	TGTGCCAGCAGTTTATCACCGGGACGGCTCTCTGGGGCCAACGTCCTGACTTTC	CASSLSPGRLSGANVLTF
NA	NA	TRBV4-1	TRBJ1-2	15	TGCGCCAGCAGCCACCCTTCGGAAGCTGTATATGGCTACACCTTC	CASSHPSEAVYGYTF
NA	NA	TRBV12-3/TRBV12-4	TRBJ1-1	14	TGTGCCAGCAGGGTCAGGGGCGCAAGATTGGACGCTTTCTTT	CASRVRGARLDAFF
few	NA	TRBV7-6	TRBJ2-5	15	TGTGCCAGCAGCTTAGTCGGGAGATCGTCAGAGACCCAGTACTTC	CASSLVGRSSETQYF
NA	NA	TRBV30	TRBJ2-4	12	TGTGCCTGGACCGAACAGGGGGGGATTCAGTACTTC	CAWTEQGGIQYF
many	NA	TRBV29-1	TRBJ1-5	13	TGCAGCGTGGTGACAGGTTCGGAGCAGCCCCAGCATTTT	CSVVTGSEQPQHF
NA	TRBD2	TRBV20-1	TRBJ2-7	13	TGCAGTGCCCTGCGGACTAGCGGCTACGAGCAGTACTTC	CSALRTSGYEQYF
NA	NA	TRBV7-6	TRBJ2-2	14	TGTGCCAGCAGCTTAGTAGCGGCTACCGGGGAGCTGTTTTTT	CASSLVAATGELFF
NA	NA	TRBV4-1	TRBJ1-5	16	TGCGCCAGCAGCCAAATAAGGACGCCAGGGAATCAGCCCCAGCATTTT	CASSQIRTPGNQPQHF
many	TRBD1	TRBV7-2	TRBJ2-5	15	TGTGCCAGCAGCTTAGGTAACAGGGGGAAAGAGACCCAGTACTTC	CASSLGNRGKETQYF
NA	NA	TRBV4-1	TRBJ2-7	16	TGCGCCAGCAGCCAAGAGAGGGCGGGAACCCCCATCGAGCAGTACTTC	CASSQERAGTPIEQYF
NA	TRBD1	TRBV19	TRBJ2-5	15	TGTGCCAGTAGTACCCCCTCAGGGGGCCGGGAGACCCAGTACTTC	CASSTPSGGRETQYF
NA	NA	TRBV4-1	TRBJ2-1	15	TGCGCCAGCAGCCAAGAACTAGTGTGGGACAATGAGCAGTTCTTC	CASSQELVWDNEQFF
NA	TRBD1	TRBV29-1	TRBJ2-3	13	TGCAGCGTTGGGGACAGGGTCAGGAATACGCAGTATTTT	CSVGDRVRNTQYF
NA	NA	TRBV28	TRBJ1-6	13	TGTGCCAGCAGTTCAATAGGAAGAGGGGCCCTCCACTTT	CASSSIGRGALHF
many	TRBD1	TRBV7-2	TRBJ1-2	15	TGTGCCAGCAGCTTAGAGTTTGACAGGGTCTATGGCTACACCTTC	CASSLEFDRVYGYTF
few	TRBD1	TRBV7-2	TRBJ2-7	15	TGTGCCAGCAGCCCATTCGGACAGGGACCCTACGAGCAGTACTTC	CASSPFGQGPYEQYF
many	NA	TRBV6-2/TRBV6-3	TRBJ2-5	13	TGTGCCAGCAGTCAGAGGGAGCAAGAGACCCAGTACTTC	CASSQREQETQYF
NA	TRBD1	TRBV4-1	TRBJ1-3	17	TGCGCCAGCAGCCGCCAGGAGGGGACAGCGACTGGAAACACCATATATTTT	CASSRQEGTATGNTIYF
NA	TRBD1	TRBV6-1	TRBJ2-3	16	TGTGCCAGCAGTTTCGTCGGGACAGGTCTCCCAGATACGCAGTATTTT	CASSFVGTGLPDTQYF
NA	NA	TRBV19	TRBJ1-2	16	TGTGCCAGTAGTATAGCTTCCCAGGCCAATTCCTATGGCTACACCTTC	CASSIASQANSYGYTF
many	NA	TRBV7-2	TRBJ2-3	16	TGTGCCAGCAGCTCCTCCGGGACCCGAGTGGGAGATACGCAGTATTTT	CASSSSGTRVGDTQYF
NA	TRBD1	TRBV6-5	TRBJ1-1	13	TGTGCCAGCAGTTACGACAGGGGGCAGGGGGCTTTCTTT	CASSYDRGQGAFF
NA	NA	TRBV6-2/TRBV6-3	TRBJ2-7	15	TGTGCCAGCAGTTACTCACGGACAGAACCCTACGAGCAGTACTTC	CASSYSRTEPYEQYF
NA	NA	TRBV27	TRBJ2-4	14	TGTGCCAGCAGTTTATCGAGTTCCTCGGACATTCAGTACTTC	CASSLSSSSDIQYF
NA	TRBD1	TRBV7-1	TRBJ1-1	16	TGTGCCAGCAGCCGCCGACAGGGGGGAGCTAACACTGAAGCTTTCTTT	CASSRRQGGANTEAFF
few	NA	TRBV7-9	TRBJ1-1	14	TGTGCCAGCAGCTTTAGGGGAATGAGCACTGAAGCTTTCTTT	CASSFRGMSTEAFF
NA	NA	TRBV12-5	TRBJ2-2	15	TGTGCTAGTGGTTTGGGGGGTATTAACACCGGGGAGCTGTTTTTT	CASGLGGINTGELFF
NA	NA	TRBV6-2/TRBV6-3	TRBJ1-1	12	TGTGCCAGCGGACGGGGCGGCGATGAAGCTTTCTTT	CASGRGGDEAFF
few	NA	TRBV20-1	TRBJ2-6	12	TGCAGTGCTAGAAAGGACAGCAACGTCCTGACTTTC	CSARKDSNVLTF
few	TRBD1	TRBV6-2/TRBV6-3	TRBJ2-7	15	TGTGCCAGCAGTTGGACCGGGACAGGGGGCTACGAGCAGTACTTC	CASSWTGTGGYEQYF
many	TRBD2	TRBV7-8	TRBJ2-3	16	TGTGCCAGCAGTCCAGGGGCTAGCGGGTACACAGATACGCAGTATTTT	CASSPGASGYTDTQYF
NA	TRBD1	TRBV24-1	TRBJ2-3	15	TGTGCCACCAGTCGGGGACAGGGGTATAGAGATACGCAGTATTTT	CATSRGQGYRDTQYF
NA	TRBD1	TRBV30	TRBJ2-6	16	TGTGCCTGGAGTGGGGACAGGTTTAGGGGGGCCAACGTCCTGACTTTC	CAWSGDRFRGANVLTF
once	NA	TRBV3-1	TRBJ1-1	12	TGTGCCAGCACAGAGGAGGGGACTGAAGCTTTCTTT	CASTEEGTEAFF
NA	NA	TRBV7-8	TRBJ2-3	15	TGTGCCAGCAGCTCGGACAGCCCCTCCACAGATACGCAGTATTTT	CASSSDSPSTDTQYF
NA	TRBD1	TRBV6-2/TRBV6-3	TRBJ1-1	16	TGTGCCAGCACAGACCCCCGCCAACAGGGGGTCACTGAAGCTTTCTTT	CASTDPRQQGVTEAFF
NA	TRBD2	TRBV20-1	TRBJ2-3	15	TGCAGTGCTATCCCCTCGGGAGGCCCGGCAGATACGCAGTATTTT	CSAIPSGGPADTQYF